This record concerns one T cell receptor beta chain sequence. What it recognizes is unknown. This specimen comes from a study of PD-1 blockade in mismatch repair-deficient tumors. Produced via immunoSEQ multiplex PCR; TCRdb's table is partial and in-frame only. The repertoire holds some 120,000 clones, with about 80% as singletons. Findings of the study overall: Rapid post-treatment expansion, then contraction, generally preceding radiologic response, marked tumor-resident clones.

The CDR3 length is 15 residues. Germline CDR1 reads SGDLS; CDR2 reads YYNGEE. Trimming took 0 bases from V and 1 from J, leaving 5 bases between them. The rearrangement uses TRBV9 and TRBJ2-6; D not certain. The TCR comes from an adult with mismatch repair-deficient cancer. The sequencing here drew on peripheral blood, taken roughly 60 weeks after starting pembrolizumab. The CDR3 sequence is CASSVGPSGANVLTF. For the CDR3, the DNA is TGTGCCAGCAGCGTAGGACCTTCTGGGGCCAACGTCCTGACTTTC.